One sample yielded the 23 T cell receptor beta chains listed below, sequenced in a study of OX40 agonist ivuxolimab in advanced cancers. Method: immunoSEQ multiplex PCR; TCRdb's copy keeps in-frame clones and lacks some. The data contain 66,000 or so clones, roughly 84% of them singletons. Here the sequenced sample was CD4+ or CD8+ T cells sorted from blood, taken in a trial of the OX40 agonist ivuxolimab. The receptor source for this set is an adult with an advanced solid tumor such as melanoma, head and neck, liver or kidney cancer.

This CDR3 is CASSYSRSQPQHF. The CDR3 DNA is TGTGCCAGCAGTTACTCGAGGAGTCAGCCCCAGCATTTT. The chain couples TRBV6-5 to TRBJ1-5, with D uncertain. This CDR3 has 13 residues. Germline lookup yields CDR1 MNHEY and CDR2 SVGAGI. Trimming took off 0 bases at V and 6 bases at J, with 6 bases between the two ends.

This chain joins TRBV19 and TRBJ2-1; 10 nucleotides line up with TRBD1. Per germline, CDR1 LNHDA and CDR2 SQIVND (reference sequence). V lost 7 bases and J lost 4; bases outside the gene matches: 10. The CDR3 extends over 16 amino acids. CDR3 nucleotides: TGTGCCAGTACCACTGGGCCGGGACAGGGGTACAATGAGCAGTTCTTC. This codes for CASTTGPGQGYNEQFF.

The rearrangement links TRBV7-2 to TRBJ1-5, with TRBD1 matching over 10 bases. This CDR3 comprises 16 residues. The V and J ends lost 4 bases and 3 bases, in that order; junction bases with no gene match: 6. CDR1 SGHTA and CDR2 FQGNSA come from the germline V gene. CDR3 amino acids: CASSSRDRGYNQPQHF. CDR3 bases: TGTGCCAGCAGCTCCCGGGACAGGGGATACAATCAGCCCCAGCATTTT.

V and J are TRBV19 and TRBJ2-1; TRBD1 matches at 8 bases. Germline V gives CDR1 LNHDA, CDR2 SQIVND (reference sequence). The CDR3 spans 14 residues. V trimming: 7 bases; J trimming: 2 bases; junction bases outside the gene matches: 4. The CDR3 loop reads CASNDRGTYNEQFF. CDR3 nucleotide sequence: TGTGCCAGTAATGACAGGGGTACCTACAATGAGCAGTTCTTC.

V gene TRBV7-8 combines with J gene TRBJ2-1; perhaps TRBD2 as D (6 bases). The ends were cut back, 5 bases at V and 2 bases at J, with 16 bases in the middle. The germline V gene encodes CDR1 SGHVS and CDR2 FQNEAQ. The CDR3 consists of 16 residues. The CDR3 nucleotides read TGTGCCAGCAGCATCTTCTTTAGCGGAACCTACAATGAGCAGTTCTTC. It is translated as CASSIFFSGTYNEQFF.

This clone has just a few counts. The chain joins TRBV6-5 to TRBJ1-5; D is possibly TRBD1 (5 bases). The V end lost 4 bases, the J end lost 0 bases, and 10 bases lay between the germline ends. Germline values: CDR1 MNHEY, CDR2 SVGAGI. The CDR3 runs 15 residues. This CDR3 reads CASSLGVYSNQPQHF. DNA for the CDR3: TGTGCCAGCAGTTTAGGGGTTTATAGCAATCAGCCCCAGCATTTT.

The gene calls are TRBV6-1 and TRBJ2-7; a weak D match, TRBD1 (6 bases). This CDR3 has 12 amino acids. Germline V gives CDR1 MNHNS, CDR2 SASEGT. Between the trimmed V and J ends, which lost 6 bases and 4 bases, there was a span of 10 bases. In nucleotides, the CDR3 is TGTGCCAGCAGCGGACAGACTTACGAGCAGTACTTC. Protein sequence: CASSGQTYEQYF.

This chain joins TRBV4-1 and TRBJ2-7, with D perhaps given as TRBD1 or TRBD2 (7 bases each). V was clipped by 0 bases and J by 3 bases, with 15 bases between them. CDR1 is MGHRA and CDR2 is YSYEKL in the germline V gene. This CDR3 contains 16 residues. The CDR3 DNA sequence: TGCGCCAGCAGCCAAGATTCTTCAGGGGGGGACTACGAGCAGTACTTC. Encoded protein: CASSQDSSGGDYEQYF.

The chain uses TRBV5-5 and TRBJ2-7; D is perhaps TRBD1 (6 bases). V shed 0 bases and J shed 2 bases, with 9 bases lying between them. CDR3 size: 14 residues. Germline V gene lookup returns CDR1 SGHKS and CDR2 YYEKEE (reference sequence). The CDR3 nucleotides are TGTGCCAGCAGCTTGGAACAGGGTACCTACGAGCAGTACTTC. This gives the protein CASSLEQGTYEQYF.

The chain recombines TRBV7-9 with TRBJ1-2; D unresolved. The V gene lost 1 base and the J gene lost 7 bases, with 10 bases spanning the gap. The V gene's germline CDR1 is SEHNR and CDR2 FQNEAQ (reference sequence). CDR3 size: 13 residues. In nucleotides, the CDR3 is TGTGCCAGCAGCTTAGTCGGCAGTTCTGGCTACACCTTC. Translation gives CASSLVGSSGYTF.

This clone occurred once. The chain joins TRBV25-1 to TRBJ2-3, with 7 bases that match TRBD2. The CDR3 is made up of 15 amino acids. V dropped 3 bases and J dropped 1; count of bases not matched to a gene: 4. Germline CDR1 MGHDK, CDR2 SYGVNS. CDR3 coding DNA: TGTGCCAGCAGTGAGGTGGCGGGGGGCACAGATACGCAGTATTTT. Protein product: CASSEVAGGTDTQYF.

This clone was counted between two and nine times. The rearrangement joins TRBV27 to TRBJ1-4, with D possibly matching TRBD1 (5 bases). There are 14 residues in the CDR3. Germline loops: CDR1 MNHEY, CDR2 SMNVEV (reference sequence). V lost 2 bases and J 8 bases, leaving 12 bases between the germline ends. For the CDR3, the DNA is TGTGCCAGCAGTTTACTAGGGACGGGGGAAAAACTGTTTTTT. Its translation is CASSLLGTGEKLFF.

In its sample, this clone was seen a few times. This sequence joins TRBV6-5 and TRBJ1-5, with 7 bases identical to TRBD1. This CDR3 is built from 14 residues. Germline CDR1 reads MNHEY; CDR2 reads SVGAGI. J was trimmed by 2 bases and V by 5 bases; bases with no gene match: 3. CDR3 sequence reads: CASSRRGGNQPQHF. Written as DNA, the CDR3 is TGTGCCAGCAGTCGCAGGGGGGGCAATCAGCCCCAGCATTTT.

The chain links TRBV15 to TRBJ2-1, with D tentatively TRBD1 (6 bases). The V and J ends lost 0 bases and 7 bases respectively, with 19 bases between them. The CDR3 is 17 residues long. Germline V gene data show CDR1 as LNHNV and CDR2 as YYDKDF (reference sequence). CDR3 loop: CATSRDEGTRARNEQFF. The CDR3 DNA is TGTGCCACCAGCAGAGATGAAGGGACACGGGCCCGTAATGAGCAGTTCTTC. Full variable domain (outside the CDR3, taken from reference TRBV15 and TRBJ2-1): DAMVIQNPRYQVTQFGKPVTLSCSQTLNHNVMYWYQQKSSQAPKLLFHYYDKDFNNEADTPDNFQSRRPNTSFCFLDIRSPGLGDTAMYLCATSRDEGTRARNEQFFGPGTRLTVL.

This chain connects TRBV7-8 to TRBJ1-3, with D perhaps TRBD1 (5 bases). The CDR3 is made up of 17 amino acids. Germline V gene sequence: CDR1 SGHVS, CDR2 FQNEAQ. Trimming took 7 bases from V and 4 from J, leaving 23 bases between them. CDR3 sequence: CASTLTQSRGIGNTIYF. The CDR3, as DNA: TGTGCCAGCACCCTAACCCAATCTCGGGGGATCGGAAACACCATATATTTT. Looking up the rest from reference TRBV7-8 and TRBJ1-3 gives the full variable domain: GAGVSQSPRYKVAKRGQDVALRCDPISGHVSLFWYQQALGQGPEFLTYFQNEAQLDKSGLPSDRFFAERPEGSVSTLKIQRTQQEDSAVYLCASTLTQSRGIGNTIYFGEGSWLTVV.

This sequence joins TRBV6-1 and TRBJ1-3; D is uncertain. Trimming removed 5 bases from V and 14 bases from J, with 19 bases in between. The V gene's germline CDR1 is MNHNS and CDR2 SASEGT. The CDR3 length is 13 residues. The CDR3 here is CASSSDLPATLYF. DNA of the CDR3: TGTGCCAGCAGTTCCGACTTACCGGCAACGTTATATTTT.

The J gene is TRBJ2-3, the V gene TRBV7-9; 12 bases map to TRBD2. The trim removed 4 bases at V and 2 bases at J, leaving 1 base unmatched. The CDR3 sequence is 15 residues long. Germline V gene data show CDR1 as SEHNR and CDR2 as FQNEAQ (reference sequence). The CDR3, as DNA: TGTGCCAGCAGCTGGACTAGCGGGAACACAGATACGCAGTATTTT. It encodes CASSWTSGNTDTQYF.

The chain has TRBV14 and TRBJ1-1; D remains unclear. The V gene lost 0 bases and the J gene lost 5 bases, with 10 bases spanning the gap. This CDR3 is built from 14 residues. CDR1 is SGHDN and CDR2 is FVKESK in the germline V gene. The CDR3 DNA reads TGTGCCAGCAGCCAAGAGAGTAGGGCGACTGAAGCTTTCTTT. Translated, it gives CASSQESRATEAFF. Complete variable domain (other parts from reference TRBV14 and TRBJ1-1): EAGVTQFPSHSVIEKGQTVTLRCDPISGHDNLYWYRRVMGKEIKFLLHFVKESKQDESGMPNNRFLAERTGGTYSTLKVQPAELEDSGVYFCASSQESRATEAFFGQGTRLTVV.

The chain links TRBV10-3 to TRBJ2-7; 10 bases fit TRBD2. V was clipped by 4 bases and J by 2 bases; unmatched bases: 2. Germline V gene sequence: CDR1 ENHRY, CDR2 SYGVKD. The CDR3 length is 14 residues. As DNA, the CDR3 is TGTGCCATCAGTGCGACTAGCGGGCCCTACGAGCAGTACTTC. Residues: CAISATSGPYEQYF.

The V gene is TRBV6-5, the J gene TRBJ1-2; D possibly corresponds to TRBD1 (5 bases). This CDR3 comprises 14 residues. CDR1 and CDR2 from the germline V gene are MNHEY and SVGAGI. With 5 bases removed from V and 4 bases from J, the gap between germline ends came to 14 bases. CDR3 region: CASSPDTGAYGYTF. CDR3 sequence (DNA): TGTGCCAGCAGTCCGGACACGGGAGCCTATGGCTACACCTTC.

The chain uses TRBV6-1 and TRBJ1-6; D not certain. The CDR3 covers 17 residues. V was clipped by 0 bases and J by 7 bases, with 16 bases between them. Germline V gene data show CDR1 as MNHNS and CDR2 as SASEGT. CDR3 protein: CASSEAKGRLRNSPLHF. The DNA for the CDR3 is TGTGCCAGCAGTGAAGCGAAGGGCAGATTAAGAAATTCACCCCTCCACTTT.

Written as DNA, the CDR3 is TGTGCCAGCAGCTTGGTAGCGGGGGGGGACAATGAGCAGTTCTTC. Its protein is CASSLVAGGDNEQFF. The chain links TRBV7-9 to TRBJ2-1; 11 nucleotides line up with TRBD2. The germline gives CDR1 SEHNR, CDR2 FQNEAQ (reference sequence). This CDR3 contains 15 residues. The trim removed 3 bases at V and 5 bases at J, leaving 3 bases unmatched.

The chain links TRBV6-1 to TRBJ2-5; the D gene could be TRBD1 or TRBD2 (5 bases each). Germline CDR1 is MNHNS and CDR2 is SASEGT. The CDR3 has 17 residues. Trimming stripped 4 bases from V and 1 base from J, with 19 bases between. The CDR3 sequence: CASSVLGGGGFQETQYF. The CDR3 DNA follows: TGTGCCAGCAGTGTCCTTGGGGGTGGGGGTTTCCAAGAGACCCAGTACTTC.